The clone carrying this T cell receptor (beta chain) was seen only a few times. Using a J-beta primer mix together with a sample-barcoded 5' primer, a second PCR was run for about 7 to 12 cycles. TCRdb used MiXCR to reprocess the 5' RACE reads, holding one entry per CDR3 protein. This sample has over a million distinct CDR3 sequences, with roughly two fifths found just once. The record originates from a study of blood T cells in healthy people across ages. Trimming cost V 8 bases and J 8 bases, with 9 bases left between them. Germline CDR1 is SGHVS and CDR2 is FQNEAQ. The CDR3 is 10 amino acids. This TCR derives from a woman younger than 35 in good health. Sequencing was carried out using blood. The V gene is TRBV7-8, the J gene TRBJ1-1; tentatively, D is TRBD1 (5 bases). The DNA of the CDR3 is TGTGCCAGCGGGACGGGCGAAGCTTTCTTT. Residues: CASGTGEAFF.